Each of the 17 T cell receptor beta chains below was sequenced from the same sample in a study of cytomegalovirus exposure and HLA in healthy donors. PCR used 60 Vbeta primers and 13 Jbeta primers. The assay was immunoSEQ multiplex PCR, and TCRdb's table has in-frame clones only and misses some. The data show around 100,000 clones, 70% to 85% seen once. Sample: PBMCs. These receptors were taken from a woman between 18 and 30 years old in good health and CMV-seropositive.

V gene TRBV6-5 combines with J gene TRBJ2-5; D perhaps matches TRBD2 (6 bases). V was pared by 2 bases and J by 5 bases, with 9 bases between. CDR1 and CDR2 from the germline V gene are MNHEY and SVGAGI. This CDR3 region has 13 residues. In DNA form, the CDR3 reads TGTGCCAGCAGTTACCGGGAGTTTGAGACCCAGTACTTC. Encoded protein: CASSYREFETQYF.

CDR3 loop: CAISETRDRPYEQYF. The CDR3 DNA reads TGTGCCATCAGTGAGACCCGGGACAGGCCCTACGAGCAGTACTTC. The chain links TRBV10-3 to TRBJ2-7, with TRBD1 matching over 8 bases. Per the germline V gene, CDR1 is ENHRY and CDR2 is SYGVKD. This CDR3 has 15 amino acids. Trimming at V came to 2 bases and at J to 2 bases, leaving 5 bases not matched to a gene.

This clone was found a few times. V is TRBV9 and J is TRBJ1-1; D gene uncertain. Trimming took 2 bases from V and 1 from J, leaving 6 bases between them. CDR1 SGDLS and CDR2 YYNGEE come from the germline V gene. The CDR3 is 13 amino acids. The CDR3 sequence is CASSVTENTEAFF. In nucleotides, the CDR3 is TGTGCCAGCAGCGTTACAGAGAACACTGAAGCTTTCTTT.

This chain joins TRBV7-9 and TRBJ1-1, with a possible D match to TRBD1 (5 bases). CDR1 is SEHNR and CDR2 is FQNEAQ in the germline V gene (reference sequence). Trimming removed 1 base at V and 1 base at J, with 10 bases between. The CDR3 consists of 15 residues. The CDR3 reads CASSLGSTGNTEAFF. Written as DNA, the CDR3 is TGTGCCAGCAGCTTAGGATCTACAGGGAACACTGAAGCTTTCTTT.

DNA of the CDR3: TGCAGCGTTTTTGGAACAGATAATTTGAACACTGAAGCTTTCTTT. It is translated as CSVFGTDNLNTEAFF. The rearrangement links TRBV29-1 to TRBJ1-1, with no clear D. Deletions cut 5 bases from V and 0 bases from J, with 16 bases between. This CDR3 is built from 15 residues. The germline CDR1 and CDR2 sequences are SQVTM and ANQGSEA.

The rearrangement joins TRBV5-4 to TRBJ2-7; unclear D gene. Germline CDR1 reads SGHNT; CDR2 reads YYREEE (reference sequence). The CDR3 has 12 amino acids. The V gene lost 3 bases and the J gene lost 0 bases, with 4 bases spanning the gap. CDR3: CASSSYSYEQYF. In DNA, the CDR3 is TGTGCCAGCAGCTCTTACTCCTACGAGCAGTACTTC.

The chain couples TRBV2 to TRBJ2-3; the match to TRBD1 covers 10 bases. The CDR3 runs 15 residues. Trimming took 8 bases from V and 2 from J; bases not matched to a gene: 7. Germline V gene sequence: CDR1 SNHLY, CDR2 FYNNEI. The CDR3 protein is CASRWTGGPTDTQYF. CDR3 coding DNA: TGTGCCAGCCGATGGACAGGGGGTCCCACAGATACGCAGTATTTT.

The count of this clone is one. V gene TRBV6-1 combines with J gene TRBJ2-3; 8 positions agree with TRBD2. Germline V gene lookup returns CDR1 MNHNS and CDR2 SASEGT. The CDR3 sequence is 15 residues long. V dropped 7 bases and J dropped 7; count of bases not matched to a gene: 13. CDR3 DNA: TGTGCCAGCAAGAAGGAGCGGGAGTGGGCTAATACGCAGTATTTT. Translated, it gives CASKKEREWANTQYF.

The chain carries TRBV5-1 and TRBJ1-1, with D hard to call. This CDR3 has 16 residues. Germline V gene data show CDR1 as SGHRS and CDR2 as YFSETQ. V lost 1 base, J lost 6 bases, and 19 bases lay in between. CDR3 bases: TGCGCCAGCAGCTTGAATCTGGGCAGCCAGGCGCCTGAAGCTTTCTTT. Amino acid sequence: CASSLNLGSQAPEAFF.

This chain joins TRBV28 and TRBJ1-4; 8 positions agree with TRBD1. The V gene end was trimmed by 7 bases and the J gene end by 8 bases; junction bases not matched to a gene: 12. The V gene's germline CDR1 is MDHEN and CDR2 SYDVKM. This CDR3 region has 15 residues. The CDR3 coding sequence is TGTGCCAGCAATACCCCAGGGGGCGGAAGGGAAAAACTGTTTTTT. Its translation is CASNTPGGGREKLFF.

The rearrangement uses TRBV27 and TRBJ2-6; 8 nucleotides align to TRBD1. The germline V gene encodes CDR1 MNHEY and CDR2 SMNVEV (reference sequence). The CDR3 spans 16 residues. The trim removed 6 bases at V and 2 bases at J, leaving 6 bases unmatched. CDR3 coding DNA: TGTGCCAGCAGCCTTGAGGGACAGGCTGGGGCCAACGTCCTGACTTTC. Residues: CASSLEGQAGANVLTF. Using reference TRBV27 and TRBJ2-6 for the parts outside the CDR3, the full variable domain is EAQVTQNPRYLITVTGKKLTVTCSQNMNHEYMSWYRQDPGLGLRQIYYSMNVEVTDKGDVPEGYKVSRKEKRNFPLILESPSPNQTSLYFCASSLEGQAGANVLTFGAGSRLTVL.

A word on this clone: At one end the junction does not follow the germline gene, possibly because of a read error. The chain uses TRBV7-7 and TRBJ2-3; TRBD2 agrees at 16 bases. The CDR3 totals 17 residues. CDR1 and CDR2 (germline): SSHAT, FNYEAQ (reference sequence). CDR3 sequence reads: CASSSGLAGGSTDTQYF. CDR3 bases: TGTGCTAGCAGCTCGGGACTAGCGGGAGGGAGCACAGATACGCAGTATTTT.

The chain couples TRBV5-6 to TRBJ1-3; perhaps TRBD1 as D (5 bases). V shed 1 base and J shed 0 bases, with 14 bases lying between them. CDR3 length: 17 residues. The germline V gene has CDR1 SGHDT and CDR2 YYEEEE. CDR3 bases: TGTGCCAGCAGCTTGTGGGGCAGGCCTTCCTCTGGAAACACCATATATTTT. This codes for CASSLWGRPSSGNTIYF.

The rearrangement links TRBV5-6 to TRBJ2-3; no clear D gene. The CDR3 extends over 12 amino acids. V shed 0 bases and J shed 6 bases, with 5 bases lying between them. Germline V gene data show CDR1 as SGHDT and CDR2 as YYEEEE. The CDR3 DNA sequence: TGTGCCAGCAGCTTGGGGCGGGATACGCAGTATTTT. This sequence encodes CASSLGRDTQYF. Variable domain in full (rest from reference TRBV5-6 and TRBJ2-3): DAGVTQSPTHLIKTRGQQVTLRCSPKSGHDTVSWYQQALGQGPQFIFQYYEEEERQRGNFPDRFSGHQFPNYSSELNVNALLLGDSALYLCASSLGRDTQYFGPGTRLTVL.

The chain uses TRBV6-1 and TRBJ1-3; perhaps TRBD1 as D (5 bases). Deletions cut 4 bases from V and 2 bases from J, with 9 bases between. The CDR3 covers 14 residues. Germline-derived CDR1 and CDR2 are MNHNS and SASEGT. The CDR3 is CASSGGGTGNTIYF. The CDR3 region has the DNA TGTGCCAGCAGTGGGGGGGGGACTGGAAACACCATATATTTT.

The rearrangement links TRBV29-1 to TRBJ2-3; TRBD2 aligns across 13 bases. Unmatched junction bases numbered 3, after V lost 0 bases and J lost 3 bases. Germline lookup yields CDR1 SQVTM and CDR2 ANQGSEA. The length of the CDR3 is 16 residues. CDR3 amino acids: CSVEDRTSGSTDTQYF. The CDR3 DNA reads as TGCAGCGTTGAAGATAGGACTAGCGGGAGTACAGATACGCAGTATTTT.

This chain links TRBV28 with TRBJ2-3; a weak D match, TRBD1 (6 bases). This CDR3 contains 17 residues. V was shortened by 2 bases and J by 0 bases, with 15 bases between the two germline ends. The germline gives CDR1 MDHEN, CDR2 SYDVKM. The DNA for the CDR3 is TGTGCCAGCAGTTTACATGGTGGCGGACAGAGCACAGATACGCAGTATTTT. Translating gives CASSLHGGGQSTDTQYF.